The 9 T cell receptor beta chains presented below share a single source sample, sequenced in a study of regulatory T cells in long-lasting Graves disease. The time point was: newly diagnosed GD, antithyroid drugs for less than 3 months. Scientists built the TCR library using RNA that was extracted from PBMCs. Arm-PCR with iRepertoire HTBI primers amplified the CDR3 regions for these TCR beta libraries. A single record per CDR3 protein comes from TCRdb applying MiXCR to the multiplex PCR reads. Of around 420,000 distinct CDR3 sequences listed, about 15% were seen once; the top ten hold roughly 7.7%. The data were also submitted as part of a second study, on T cells in Graves' hyperthyroidism and ophthalmopathy.

Sequenced material: peripheral blood mononuclear cells (PBMCs), taken at new diagnosis, from a patient treated with antithyroid drugs. These receptor sequences come from a middle-aged woman with Graves disease.

This clonotype was seen ten or more times. The rearrangement joins TRBV20-1 to TRBJ1-1; D is possibly TRBD1 (6 bases). The ends were cut back, 0 bases at V and 3 bases at J, with 11 bases in the middle. Looked up from germline, CDR1 is DFQATT and CDR2 is SNEGSKA (reference sequence). The CDR3 is 14 residues long. This chain's CDR3 is CSARDRTGYTEAFF. The CDR3 nucleotides read TGCAGTGCTAGAGATCGAACAGGGTACACTGAAGCTTTCTTT.

Of note for this clonotype: A far larger clone differs by one base, so this is likely a read error. The chain has TRBV9 and TRBJ1-4; D not certain. There are 13 residues in the CDR3. Per germline, CDR1 SGDLS and CDR2 YYNGEE. DNA for the CDR3: TGTGCCGGCAGCGAGGAGCTTAATGAAAAACTGTTTTTT. This encodes CAGSEELNEKLFF.

The chain uses TRBV30 and TRBJ2-7; D not resolved. V lost 3 bases to trimming and J lost 2 bases, with 11 bases between them. Germline values: CDR1 GTSNPN, CDR2 SVGIG (reference sequence). This CDR3 is built from 13 residues. The chain's CDR3 is CAWSPDGPYEQYF. As DNA, the CDR3 is TGTGCCTGGAGCCCGGACGGTCCCTACGAGCAGTACTTC.

Ten or more counts support this clonotype. The gene calls are TRBV2 and TRBJ2-7, with a weak D call TRBD1 (5 bases). CDR3 length: 15 amino acids. Germline lookup yields CDR1 SNHLY and CDR2 FYNNEI. V lost 9 bases to trimming and J lost 5 bases, with 23 bases between them. This CDR3 reads CASTLDIHFSHEQYF. For the CDR3, the DNA is TGTGCCAGTACCCTGGACATTCACTTTTCCCACGAGCAGTACTTC.

The rearrangement links TRBV4-2 to TRBJ1-1, with TRBD1 matching over 7 bases. CDR1 LGHNA and CDR2 YNFKEQ come from the germline V gene. Trimming at V came to 0 bases and at J to 3 bases, leaving 7 bases not matched to a gene. The CDR3 consists of 16 residues. CDR3 sequence (DNA): TGTGCCAGCAGCCAAGATGCGAGACAGGGTTACACTGAAGCTTTCTTT. It yields the protein CASSQDARQGYTEAFF.

The V call is TRBV4-1, the J call TRBJ2-1; 10 bases line up with TRBD2. This CDR3 is 14 amino acids long. V was pared by 4 bases and J by 8 bases, with 5 bases of the junction left unmatched. CDR1 and CDR2 (germline): MGHRA, YSYEKL. In DNA form, the CDR3 reads TGCGCCAGCAGCCCTAGCGGGAGCCTTGATGAGCAGTTCTTC. It codes for CASSPSGSLDEQFF.

This clonotype was detected many times. The chain joins TRBV6-2 or TRBV6-3 to TRBJ2-1; TRBD2 is a possible D gene (6 bases). This CDR3 is 16 amino acids long. Trimming removed 5 bases at V and 2 bases at J, with 16 bases between. CDR1 is MNHEY, CDR2 SVGEGT, per germline. The CDR3 region has the DNA TGTGCCAGCAGTCGAGACGGGACTCCCGCCTACAATGAGCAGTTCTTC. Protein: CASSRDGTPAYNEQFF.

This clonotype was seen a handful of times. V is TRBV5-6 and J is TRBJ1-1; 10 bases are a match to TRBD1. The CDR3 runs 17 residues. The germline gives CDR1 SGHDT, CDR2 YYEEEE. The junction had 10 bases not matched to a gene; V was cut back by 5 bases and J by 0 bases. The CDR3 is CASSSEVTGGLNTEAFF. The CDR3, as DNA: TGTGCCAGCAGTTCGGAGGTGACAGGGGGCTTGAACACTGAAGCTTTCTTT.

Ten or more counts support this clonotype. The chain is built from TRBV29-1 and TRBJ2-3, with D unresolved. The length of the CDR3 is 15 residues. The germline V and J ends were trimmed by 0 bases and 0 bases, with 10 bases remaining between them. In germline, CDR1 is SQVTM, CDR2 ANQGSEA. Here the CDR3 reads CSVEDPSVSTDTQYF. The CDR3 DNA reads as TGCAGCGTTGAAGATCCCAGCGTCAGCACAGATACGCAGTATTTT.